This TCR beta chain was sequenced in a study of blood T cell repertoires in COVID-19. In the study overall: PBMCs, B-cell-depleted T cells, or T cells were the source of the cDNA or gDNA that made up the material.

Germline assignment: CDR1 LGHDT and CDR2 YNNKEL (reference sequence). Trimming stripped 4 bases from V and 2 bases from J, with 9 bases between. The CDR3 totals 13 residues. Per the original methods: Estimates of nucleated cell counts were drawn from the amplification of reference gene primers. Method: immunoSEQ multiplex PCR; TCRdb's copy keeps in-frame clones and lacks some. V, J and clone size reflect that table, while D and trimming were determined from the DNA. Among hundreds of thousands of clones listed, 70% to 90% were seen once. This chain connects TRBV3-1 (or the pseudogene TRBV3-2) to TRBJ2-7; no clear D gene. The sequenced material came from peripheral blood. The source of this sequence is a woman between 45 and 65 years old with COVID-19, enrolled during active disease. DNA for the CDR3: TGTGCCAGCAGCCTCAGTAACGCCTACGAGCAGTACTTC. It yields the protein CASSLSNAYEQYF.